The clone carrying this T cell receptor (beta chain) has at least ten counts. The entry originates in a study of read filtering for tumor transcriptome and immune sequencing. This library used roughly 0.4 ug RNA and molecular barcoded adaptors spanning alpha/delta and beta/gamma chains. TCRdb itself ran the reads through MiXCR, one entry per CDR3 protein. This table has about 63,000 distinct CDR3 sequences, roughly 14% appearing once. The CDR3 runs 15 residues. In germline, CDR1 is SEHNR, CDR2 FQNEAQ (reference sequence). Trimming took off 5 bases at V and 0 bases at J, with 13 bases between the two ends.

The receptor was isolated from a donor at least 40 years old with multiple myeloma. The gene calls are TRBV7-9 and TRBJ1-2; perhaps TRBD1 as D (5 bases). The sequencing sample was made of a population of CD138-negative cells sorted from bone marrow. The CDR3 here is CASSTLGRANYGYTF. CDR3 bases: TGTGCCAGCAGCACCCTTGGCAGGGCTAACTATGGCTACACCTTC.